This passage covers 30 T cell receptor beta chains from one sample sequenced in a study of regulatory T cells in long-lasting Graves disease. Noted time point: persistent/refractory GD, antithyroid drugs over 5 years with positive TRAb. Construction of the TCR library relied on RNA isolated from PBMCs. According to the study, TCR beta libraries were built with iRepertoire HTBI primers and CDR3-region Arm-PCR. TCRdb re-derived calls from the multiplex PCR reads in MiXCR, one entry per CDR3 protein. The sample lists 450,000 or so distinct CDR3 sequences; about 20% were seen once. The sequences come from peripheral blood mononuclear cells (PBMCs), collected when the disease was refractory, from a patient treated with antithyroid drugs. The receptors shown here come from a female donor with Graves disease.

This chain connects TRBV7-8 to TRBJ1-1, with D perhaps matching TRBD1 (5 bases). This CDR3 is built from 16 residues. Trimming stripped 1 base from V and 3 bases from J, with 15 bases between. Germline CDR1 reads SGHVS; CDR2 reads FQNEAQ. CDR3 protein: CASSLGVRGRDTEAFF. In DNA form, the CDR3 reads TGTGCCAGCAGCTTAGGAGTTCGGGGGAGGGACACTGAAGCTTTCTTT.

This clonotype was seen many times. This chain joins TRBV6-5 and TRBJ1-2; weak D call: TRBD1 (5 bases). CDR1 MNHEY and CDR2 SVGAGI come from the germline V gene. Trimming pared 0 bases from V and 3 bases from J, leaving 11 bases between. The CDR3 has 15 amino acids. The chain's CDR3 is CASSYSGQTHYGYTF. As DNA, the CDR3 is TGTGCCAGCAGTTACTCGGGGCAGACACACTATGGCTACACCTTC.

The chain carries TRBV5-1 and TRBJ2-7, with 7 nucleotides matching TRBD1. V lost 3 bases, J lost 3 bases, and 12 bases stayed unmatched. Germline V CDR1 and CDR2: SGHRS, YFSETQ. This CDR3 contains 16 residues. The CDR3 loop reads CASSSDRDRGFYEQYF. The CDR3 nucleotides are TGCGCCAGCAGCTCGGACCGGGACAGAGGATTCTACGAGCAGTACTTC.

This clonotype came up many times. The V and J genes are TRBV12-3 or TRBV12-4 and TRBJ1-1; TRBD1 might be the D (5 bases). V was shortened by 6 bases and J by 6 bases, with 11 bases between the two germline ends. CDR3 length: 12 amino acids. The DNA of the CDR3 is TGTGCCAGCAGCCTTGACAGATCTGAAGCTTTCTTT. It codes for CASSLDRSEAFF.

The V gene is TRBV6-5, the J gene TRBJ2-7, with D perhaps TRBD1 (6 bases). The CDR3 has 14 amino acids. Germline V lookup: CDR1 MNHEY, CDR2 SVGAGI. V gave up 0 bases and J gave up 5 bases, with 11 bases separating them. This CDR3 reads CASSYSYRADEQYF. The CDR3 bases are TGTGCCAGCAGTTACTCATACAGGGCCGACGAGCAGTACTTC.

This clonotype was detected many times. The genes are TRBV27 and TRBJ2-7, with TRBD1 matching over 7 bases. V shed 7 bases, J shed 6 bases, and the junction held 6 bases outside the gene matches. This CDR3 has 12 amino acids. In germline, CDR1 is MNHEY, CDR2 SMNVEV (reference sequence). The chain's CDR3 is CASMDRRGEQYF. CDR3 DNA sequence: TGTGCCAGCATGGACAGGCGAGGCGAGCAGTACTTC.

In its sample, this clonotype was seen a few times. CDR3 sequence: CASSPLDEGSYEQYF. In nucleotides, the CDR3 is TGTGCCAGCAGCCCGCTGGACGAGGGGTCCTACGAGCAGTACTTC. The chain uses TRBV7-3 and TRBJ2-7; tentatively, D is TRBD1 or TRBD2 (5 bases each). The CDR3 length is 15 residues. Germline lookup yields CDR1 SGHTA and CDR2 FQGTGA. V lost 5 bases to trimming and J lost 1 base, with 15 bases between them.

This clonotype was observed many times. The chain recombines TRBV6-5 with TRBJ1-1; D gene ambiguous. Germline CDR1 and CDR2: MNHEY and SVGAGI. V was pared by 3 bases and J by 0 bases, with 8 bases between. This CDR3 contains 14 residues. The CDR3 here is CASSYHTVNTEAFF. In nucleotides, the CDR3 is TGTGCCAGCAGTTATCATACAGTGAACACTGAAGCTTTCTTT.

This clonotype was counted only a few times. This chain connects TRBV28 to TRBJ2-7, with D perhaps TRBD2 (6 bases). This CDR3 region has 15 residues. Germline CDR1 reads MDHEN; CDR2 reads SYDVKM. V was shortened by 11 bases and J by 5 bases, with 25 bases between the two germline ends. CDR3 region: CAGTKPWREEDEQYF. For the CDR3, the DNA is TGTGCCGGCACCAAACCGTGGAGGGAAGAAGACGAGCAGTACTTC. Complete variable domain (other parts from reference TRBV28 and TRBJ2-7): DVKVTQSSRYLVKRTGEKVFLECVQDMDHENMFWYRQDPGLGLRLIYFSYDVKMKEKGDIPEGYSVSREKKERFSLILESASTNQTSMYLCAGTKPWREEDEQYFGPGTRLTVT.

This clonotype was seen many times. The CDR3 region is CASSLSGQVNSPLHF. CDR3 bases: TGTGCCAGCAGCTTATCGGGACAGGTTAATTCACCCCTCCACTTT. The V call is TRBV7-2, the J call TRBJ1-6; 8 bases are shared with TRBD1. Germline CDR1 SGHTA, CDR2 FQGNSA. The CDR3 is 15 residues long. J lost 6 bases, V lost 2 bases, and 3 bases had no gene match.

This clonotype has a handful of counts. The CDR3 here is CASSVATEVPATNEKLFF. The CDR3 DNA is TGTGCCAGCAGCGTAGCCACAGAAGTCCCCGCAACTAATGAAAAACTGTTTTTT. The gene calls are TRBV9 and TRBJ1-4; no clear D. Germline CDR1 and CDR2: SGDLS and YYNGEE. The CDR3 length is 18 residues. Trimming left V 0 bases short and J 0 bases short, with 15 bases between.

This clonotype was observed at least ten times. CDR3 bases: TGTGCCAGCAGTTTAGCCGGACACTCGGGTCAAGAGACCCAGTACTTC. Its translation: CASSLAGHSGQETQYF. The chain employs TRBV28 and TRBJ2-5; D is perhaps TRBD1 (5 bases). Germline V gene lookup returns CDR1 MDHEN and CDR2 SYDVKM. V was cut by 2 bases and J by 2 bases, with 15 bases left in between. CDR3 length: 16 residues.

This chain uses TRBV7-2 with TRBJ1-6, with D uncertain. Deletions cut 4 bases from V and 10 bases from J, with 17 bases between. Germline V CDR1 and CDR2: SGHTA, FQGNSA. The CDR3 runs 15 residues. In DNA form, the CDR3 reads TGTGCCAGCAGCTCCTTGGGGAGGATACAATCACCCCTCCACTTT. Its translation: CASSSLGRIQSPLHF.

The genes are TRBV9 and TRBJ2-5; D might be TRBD2 (6 bases). V lost 0 bases, J lost 3 bases, and 12 bases lay in between. The CDR3 loop spans 15 amino acids. CDR1 is SGDLS and CDR2 is YYNGEE in the germline V gene. The CDR3 here is CASSVGGIAEETQYF. Written as DNA, the CDR3 is TGTGCCAGCAGCGTAGGGGGTATAGCGGAAGAGACCCAGTACTTC.

A word on this clonotype: A clone one base away is much larger, so this may be a read error. The chain employs TRBV15 and TRBJ1-2, with 7 nucleotides matching TRBD1. The CDR3 consists of 15 residues. CDR1 is LNHNV, CDR2 YYDKDF, per germline (reference sequence). As DNA, the CDR3 is TGTGCCAGCAGCTTCCGGGACAGCGCTAACTATGGCTACACCTTC. It yields the protein CASSFRDSANYGYTF. Drawing the rest from reference TRBV15 and TRBJ1-2, the complete variable domain is DAMVIQNPRYQVTQFGKPVTLSCSQTLNHNVMYWYQQKSSQAPKLLFHYYDKDFNNEADTPDNFQSRRPNTSFCFLDIRSPGLGDTAMYLCASSFRDSANYGYTFGSGTRLTVV.

The chain couples TRBV6-4 to TRBJ2-4; D unclear. Trimming cost V 8 bases and J 0 bases, with 8 bases left between them. The length of the CDR3 is 13 residues. CDR1 is MRHNA and CDR2 is SNTAGT in the germline V gene. In DNA form, the CDR3 reads TGTGCCAGCTTTGAGGTAGCCAAAAACATTCAGTACTTC. Translation: CASFEVAKNIQYF.

About this clonotype: This may be a read error: a much more frequent sequence differs by one nucleotide. The CDR3 end shows no conserved phenylalanine or tryptophan, and so a read error is likely. The CDR3 protein is CASSSQPGALNTEAFS. The CDR3 coding sequence is TGTGCCAGCAGCTCCCAACCCGGGGCTTTGAACACTGAAGCTTTCTCT. This chain joins TRBV7-2 and TRBJ1-1; D is possibly TRBD1 (5 bases). The germline V and J ends were trimmed by 4 bases and 0 bases, with 15 bases remaining between them. The CDR3 has 16 residues. Germline values: CDR1 SGHTA, CDR2 FQGNSA.

This clonotype has only a few counts. The CDR3 is CSARDIWGAEAFF. The CDR3 DNA reads TGCAGTGCTAGAGATATTTGGGGCGCTGAAGCTTTCTTT. V usage is TRBV20-1 and J usage is TRBJ1-1; D is perhaps TRBD1 (5 bases). Germline assignment: CDR1 DFQATT and CDR2 SNEGSKA (reference sequence). V was pared by 0 bases and J by 6 bases, with 11 bases between. This CDR3 has 13 residues.

The chain is built from TRBV9 and TRBJ1-1; no clear D. The germline V gene has CDR1 SGDLS and CDR2 YYNGEE. CDR3 length: 15 amino acids. Trimming stripped 0 bases from V and 0 bases from J, with 9 bases between. This CDR3 is CASSVAPGLNTEAFF. CDR3 sequence (DNA): TGTGCCAGCAGCGTAGCCCCGGGTTTGAACACTGAAGCTTTCTTT. The variable domain in full, completed from reference TRBV9 and TRBJ1-1, reads DSGVTQTPKHLITATGQRVTLRCSPRSGDLSVYWYQQSLDQGLQFLIQYYNGEERAKGNILERFSAQQFPDLHSELNLSSLELGDSALYFCASSVAPGLNTEAFFGQGTRLTVV.

The chain combines TRBV19 with TRBJ2-7, with D tentatively TRBD1 or TRBD2 (5 bases each). V gave up 6 bases and J gave up 0 bases, with 15 bases separating them. Germline-derived CDR1 and CDR2 are LNHDA and SQIVND (reference sequence). The CDR3 runs to 15 residues. CDR3 residues: CASSYSSGASYEQYF. The CDR3 nucleotides are TGTGCCAGTAGCTATTCATCCGGGGCCTCCTACGAGCAGTACTTC.

This clonotype has just a few counts. This chain connects TRBV19 to TRBJ1-1; 7 bases fit TRBD1. Germline values: CDR1 LNHDA, CDR2 SQIVND (reference sequence). CDR3 length equals 12 residues. V was clipped by 3 bases and J by 10 bases; unmatched bases: 5. The CDR3 DNA is TGTGCCAGTAGTATCTGGCCAGGGGGAGCTTTCTTT. Amino acids: CASSIWPGGAFF. Complete variable domain (other parts from reference TRBV19 and TRBJ1-1): DGGITQSPKYLFRKEGQNVTLSCEQNLNHDAMYWYRQDPGQGLRLIYYSQIVNDFQKGDIAEGYSVSREKKESFPLTVTSAQKNPTAFYLCASSIWPGGAFFGQGTRLTVV.

There are many counts of this clonotype. The chain joins TRBV12-3 or TRBV12-4 to TRBJ1-1, with D possibly TRBD1 on 6 matching bases. This CDR3 has 11 amino acids. Deletions cut 4 bases from V and 6 bases from J, with 6 bases between. The CDR3 here is CASSSGAEAFF. Here the CDR3 DNA reads TGTGCCAGCAGTTCAGGGGCTGAAGCTTTCTTT.

This clonotype has only a few counts. The gene calls are TRBV5-5 and TRBJ2-7; TRBD1 matches 7 bases. The CDR3 is 18 residues long. J was trimmed by 5 bases and V by 4 bases; bases with no gene match: 21. CDR1 and CDR2 from the germline V gene are SGHKS and YYEKEE (reference sequence). The chain's CDR3 is CASSTDRETLRYLHEQYF. CDR3 nucleotide sequence: TGTGCCAGCAGCACCGACAGGGAGACGCTGAGGTATTTACACGAGCAGTACTTC. The full variable domain, with the rest looked up from reference TRBV5-5 and TRBJ2-7, is DAGVTQSPTHLIKTRGQQVTLRCSPISGHKSVSWYQQVLGQGPQFIFQYYEKEERGRGNFPDRFSARQFPNYSSELNVNALLLGDSALYLCASSTDRETLRYLHEQYFGPGTRLTVT.

The chain has TRBV29-1 and TRBJ2-7; no firm D call. CDR1 and CDR2 (germline): SQVTM, ANQGSEA. This CDR3 is 13 amino acids long. Trimming pared 0 bases from V and 3 bases from J, leaving 9 bases between. The CDR3 bases are TGCAGCGTTGAAGATGGAAGGCACTACGAGCAGTACTTC. It specifies CSVEDGRHYEQYF.

The table lists this clonotype with a few counts. The CDR3 loop reads CASSRSGTANTGELFF. CDR3 sequence (DNA): TGTGCCAGCAGTCGTAGCGGGACCGCGAACACCGGGGAGCTGTTTTTT. The rearrangement joins TRBV9 to TRBJ2-2; 8 nucleotides match TRBD2. There are 16 residues in the CDR3. Germline V gives CDR1 SGDLS, CDR2 YYNGEE. V dropped 5 bases and J dropped 0; count of bases not matched to a gene: 6. The full variable domain, in which reference TRBV9 and TRBJ2-2 provide the parts outside the CDR3, is DSGVTQTPKHLITATGQRVTLRCSPRSGDLSVYWYQQSLDQGLQFLIQYYNGEERAKGNILERFSAQQFPDLHSELNLSSLELGDSALYFCASSRSGTANTGELFFGEGSRLTVL.

This clonotype has a handful of counts. The chain has TRBV19 and TRBJ1-2; the D is unclear. Germline-derived CDR1 and CDR2 are LNHDA and SQIVND (reference sequence). The V end was cut by 0 bases, the J end by 3 bases, with 8 bases between. CDR3 size: 14 residues. CDR3: CASSIDPDYYGYTF. In DNA form, the CDR3 reads TGTGCCAGTAGTATAGATCCGGACTACTATGGCTACACCTTC. The full variable domain, its missing parts supplied by reference TRBV19 and TRBJ1-2, is DGGITQSPKYLFRKEGQNVTLSCEQNLNHDAMYWYRQDPGQGLRLIYYSQIVNDFQKGDIAEGYSVSREKKESFPLTVTSAQKNPTAFYLCASSIDPDYYGYTFGSGTRLTVV.

This clonotype was detected once. A single base separates this from a much larger clone, so it may be a read error. The chain recombines TRBV11-2 with TRBJ1-1; 9 positions agree with TRBD1. Germline lookup yields CDR1 SGHAT and CDR2 FQNNGV. CDR3 length: 16 residues. The CDR3 loop reads CASSKGQGYMNTEALF. DNA of the CDR3: TGTGCCAGCAGCAAGGGACAGGGATACATGAACACTGAAGCTCTCTTT. The full variable domain, in which reference TRBV11-2 and TRBJ1-1 provide the parts outside the CDR3, is EAGVAQSPRYKIIEKRQSVAFWCNPISGHATLYWYQQILGQGPKLLIQFQNNGVVDDSQLPKDRFSAERLKGVDSTLKIQPAKLEDSAVYLCASSKGQGYMNTEALFGQGTRLTVV.

The table lists this clonotype with a few counts. The chain has TRBV29-1 and TRBJ1-1; 8 nucleotides agree with TRBD1. The CDR3 extends over 12 amino acids. CDR1 is SQVTM and CDR2 is ANQGSEA in the germline V gene. The V and J ends lost 6 bases and 5 bases, in that order; junction bases with no gene match: 5. CDR3 sequence: CSVQQGGTEAFF. Written as DNA, the CDR3 is TGCAGCGTACAACAGGGGGGGACTGAAGCTTTCTTT. Complete variable domain (other parts from reference TRBV29-1 and TRBJ1-1): SAVISQKPSRDICQRGTSLTIQCQVDSQVTMMFWYRQQPGQSLTLIATANQGSEATYESGFVIDKFPISRPNLTFSTLTVSNMSPEDSSIYLCSVQQGGTEAFFGQGTRLTVV.

This clonotype appeared a single time. The V gene is TRBV30, the J gene TRBJ1-3; a weak D match, TRBD1 (6 bases). V was cut by 8 bases and J by 0 bases, with 17 bases left in between. Germline V lookup: CDR1 GTSNPN, CDR2 SVGIG (reference sequence). The CDR3 has 15 residues. The CDR3 here is CAGGGLSRSGNTIYF. In DNA, the CDR3 is TGTGCCGGGGGGGGGCTTTCCCGCTCTGGAAACACCATATATTTT.

This clonotype has at least ten counts. The gene calls are TRBV2 and TRBJ1-1; tentatively, D is TRBD1 (5 bases). CDR1 is SNHLY and CDR2 is FYNNEI in the germline V gene. The germline V and J ends were trimmed by 0 bases and 3 bases, with 8 bases remaining between them. CDR3 size: 14 residues. CDR3 sequence (DNA): TGTGCCAGCAGTGAAGCGGGGGGGGACACTGAAGCTTTCTTT. Protein product: CASSEAGGDTEAFF.